This record covers a single TCR beta chain. The sample's time point: pre-treatment sample, taken before nivolumab and TIL therapy. This sample is part of a study of TIL therapy for anti-PD-1-resistant metastatic lung cancer. Sequencing used immunoSEQ v3. The table came from immunoSEQ multiplex PCR; TCRdb's copy has only in-frame clones and leaves some out. The sample records about 50,000 clones, around 80% being singletons. Trimming took off 2 bases at V and 4 bases at J, with 10 bases between the two ends. This CDR3 contains 13 residues. Germline CDR1 is GTSNPN and CDR2 is SVGIG (reference sequence). The rearrangement uses TRBV30 and TRBJ2-3, with unresolved D. The sequences come from blood, collected at baseline. This receptor was taken from a woman aged 30-79 years with non-small cell lung cancer. This chain's CDR3 is CAWSPSGPDTQYF. CDR3 in DNA: TGTGCCTGGAGTCCCTCTGGACCAGATACGCAGTATTTT.